This T cell receptor beta chain was identified in a study of human T cells and chemical hapten exposure. As for the study in general: Diphenylcyclopropenone was administered weekly to the scalp of patients throughout the roughly 22-week study.

The time point here: pre-sensitization, week 0. Specified treatment: therapeutic diphenylcyclopropenone sensitization with weekly scalp DPC. Unfractionated whole blood yielded total RNA. Original handling: With a range of roughly 20,000 to 690,600, the median per sample was about 92,000 TCRs. TCRdb re-analysed the RACE reads in MiXCR, keeping a single row per CDR3 protein. The V and J calls shown here were made by TCRdb, not taken from the authors' results. The sample comprises some 49,000 distinct CDR3 sequences, more than 9% of which are singletons, and more than 9% rests with the top ten. This clonotype was seen ten or more times. As yet, its antigen is unknown. Study-wide results and limits: Relative to controls, expanded TCRs formed significantly more large CDR3 similarity clusters. The study found that DPC sensitization did not change TCRs above 1 in 1000 frequency.

V was shortened by 11 bases and J by 1 base, with 11 bases between the two germline ends. Germline V CDR1 and CDR2: SNHLY, FYNNEI. CDR3 size: 12 residues. This TCR was sampled from a woman in her 30s with alopecia areata. Some clones in this sample may be carry-over from other donors' samples. The rearrangement joins TRBV2 to TRBJ1-1; maybe TRBD1 (6 bases). The sample consisted of whole blood, taken in connection with sensitization to the hapten diphenylcyclopropenone (DPC). CDR3 residues: CAYRTENTEAFF. The DNA of the CDR3 is TGTGCCTACAGGACAGAGAACACTGAAGCTTTCTTT.